This TCR beta chain was retrieved from a study of OX40 agonist ivuxolimab in advanced cancers. Overall study results and limits: More expanded clones were found, on average, in CD8+ than in CD4+ T cells.

Details on this clone: What it recognizes is unknown.

V was pared by 5 bases and J by 5 bases, with 13 bases of the junction left unmatched. The CDR3 runs to 16 residues. Germline-derived CDR1 and CDR2 are SGHTA and FQGNSA. Here immunoSEQ multiplex PCR was the method, and the copy in TCRdb shows in-frame clones only, minus some. This sample carries under 85,000 clones, approximately 90% of them seen once, and the ten largest clones take approximately 8%. Specimen: CD4+ or CD8+ T cells sorted from blood, collected in a trial of the OX40 agonist ivuxolimab. This sequence joins TRBV7-2 and TRBJ2-5; 8 nucleotides agree with TRBD1. The TCR was taken from an adult with an advanced solid tumor such as melanoma, head and neck, liver or kidney cancer. The DNA of the CDR3 is TGTGCCAGCAGCCGAGGACAGGGCATAGGTTTGGAGACCCAGTACTTC. This sequence encodes CASSRGQGIGLETQYF.